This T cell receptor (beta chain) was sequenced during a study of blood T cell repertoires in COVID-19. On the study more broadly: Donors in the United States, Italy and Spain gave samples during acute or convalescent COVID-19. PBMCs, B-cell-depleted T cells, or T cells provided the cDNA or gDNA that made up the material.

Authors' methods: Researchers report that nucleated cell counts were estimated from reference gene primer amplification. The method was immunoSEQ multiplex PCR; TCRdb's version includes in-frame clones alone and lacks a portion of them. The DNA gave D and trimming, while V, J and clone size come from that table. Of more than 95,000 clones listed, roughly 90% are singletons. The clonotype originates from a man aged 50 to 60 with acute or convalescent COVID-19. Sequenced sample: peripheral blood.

The CDR3 loop reads CASSPGYTEAFF. CDR3 sequence (DNA): TGTGCCAGCAGCCCGGGGTACACTGAAGCTTTCTTT. The V and J genes are TRBV28 and TRBJ1-1; D unresolved. CDR1 MDHEN and CDR2 SYDVKM come from the germline V gene. The V end was cut by 6 bases, the J end by 3 bases, with 8 bases between. CDR3 length: 12 amino acids.